This entry is about one TCR beta chain. The data stem from a study of blood T cell repertoires in COVID-19. Study-wide context: The United States, Italy and Spain provided the acute and convalescent COVID-19 samples. PBMCs, B-cell-depleted T cells, or T cells were the source of the cDNA or gDNA that made up the material.

Authors' methods: Estimates of nucleated cell counts were drawn from the amplification of reference gene primers. Repertoires were generated with immunoSEQ multiplex PCR, while TCRdb's copy carries only in-frame clones and drops some. V and J calls and clone size are given by that table; D and trimming were obtained from the DNA. The sample records 65,000 to 70,000 clones, 79% being singletons. CDR1 and CDR2 (germline): LGHNA, YNFKEQ. V lost 2 bases, J lost 5 bases, and 9 bases stayed unmatched. The CDR3 consists of 16 residues. The V and J genes are TRBV4-2 and TRBJ2-5, with TRBD2 matching over 9 bases. The receptor was isolated from a man in his sixties with acute or convalescent COVID-19. Sequences were obtained from peripheral blood. The CDR3 region has the DNA TGTGCCAGCAGCCAATTCGGCGGGGGGGCCGAGGAGACCCAGTACTTC. The encoded protein is CASSQFGGGAEETQYF.